The 2 T cell receptor beta chains below come from one sample, sequenced in a study of shared T cell receptors in the human thymus. Clones were read by immunoSEQ multiplex PCR, and TCRdb kept only the in-frame ones, dropping some. The sample records under 850,000 clones, around 89% being singletons. This same sample was also part of a study on human thymus T cells.

Sequencing was carried out using thymocytes. These receptors all stem from a boy under two years old with a congenital heart defect.

As regards this clone: This is likely a read error, given that the CDR3 carries no conserved phenylalanine or tryptophan at its end. Because the CDR3's place on the DNA is in doubt, the DNA is left out and the CDR3 is given as listed by TCRdb. The genes are TRBV5-3 and TRBJ1-1; the D call of TRBD1 is as the table states it, not checked on the DNA. TRBV5-3 is sorted into the ORF group, with uncertain function. The CDR3 is 11 residues long, counting both termini. The CDR3 loop is CARSLLVWGPG.

The chain is built from TRBV7-9 and TRBJ1-1; D unclear. The CDR3 is 13 residues long. CDR1 and CDR2 from the germline V gene are SEHNR and FQNEAQ (reference sequence). Trimming stripped 5 bases from V and 7 bases from J, with 14 bases between. Here the CDR3 reads CASSERAGNEAFF. The CDR3 DNA follows: TGTGCCAGCAGCGAGAGGGCGGGTAATGAAGCTTTCTTT. The complete variable domain, with remaining parts taken from reference TRBV7-9 and TRBJ1-1, reads DTGVSQNPRHKITKRGQNVTFRCDPISEHNRLYWYRQTLGQGPEFLTYFQNEAQLEKSRLLSDRFSAERPKGSFSTLEIQRTEQGDSAMYLCASSERAGNEAFFGQGTRLTVV.